The present T cell receptor (beta chain) was sequenced within a study of T-cell reconstitution after alpha-beta-depleted transplantation in children. This CDR3 contains 18 residues. Germline-derived CDR1 and CDR2 are DFQATT and SNEGSKA (reference sequence). Trimming pared 5 bases from V and 3 bases from J, leaving 26 bases between. During its preparation, the TCRbeta library received unique molecular identifiers. TCRdb reanalysed the PCR reads using MiXCR and keeps one entry per CDR3 protein. The sample has some 390,000 distinct CDR3 sequences, roughly 21% seen once. The clonotype was recovered from a human donor who donated a stem cell graft to a child with acute myeloid leukemia. This rearrangement joins TRBV20-1 to TRBJ1-5, with D maybe TRBD1 (6 bases). The source was PBMCs from the stem cell graft donor, collected from the stem cell graft. Here the CDR3 DNA reads TGCAGTGCTTTAACGGGGACACCGGGTGGTATTTACAATCAGCCCCAGCATTTT. The encoded protein is CSALTGTPGGIYNQPQHF.